Below, 9 T cell receptor beta chains from the same sample are listed, as sequenced in a study of blood T cells in healthy people across ages. Primed by a sample-barcoded 5' primer and a J-beta primer mix, a second PCR proceeded for about 6 to 11 cycles. Each CDR3 protein is one row after TCRdb ran MiXCR on the 5' RACE reads. Found here are 700,000 or so distinct CDR3 sequences, around a fifth of them singletons; the top ten hold roughly a fifth. The specimen sequenced was blood. The receptors here all came from a man aged 65 to 85 in good health.

The table lists this clonotype with a few counts. This chain links TRBV5-1 with TRBJ1-2, with TRBD1 as a possible D gene (6 bases). V lost 0 bases, J lost 7 bases, and 10 bases lay in between. The CDR3 contains 13 residues. The V gene's germline CDR1 is SGHRS and CDR2 YFSETQ. CDR3: CASSLGTGSGYTF. The CDR3 region has the DNA TGCGCCAGCAGCTTGGGTACAGGGTCTGGCTACACCTTC.

The V call is TRBV6-5, the J call TRBJ1-4; D unclear. Between the trimmed V and J ends, which lost 7 bases and 12 bases, there was a span of 15 bases. Looked up from germline, CDR1 is MNHEY and CDR2 is SVGAGI. There are 12 residues in the CDR3. The CDR3 DNA reads as TGTGCCAGCACCAAGGTGCCCCGAGAACTGTTTTTT. The encoded protein is CASTKVPRELFF.

V is TRBV5-1 and J is TRBJ2-5, with D perhaps TRBD1 or TRBD2 (6 bases each). CDR1 and CDR2 from the germline V gene are SGHRS and YFSETQ. V lost 1 base and J 5 bases, leaving 15 bases between the germline ends. CDR3 length: 15 amino acids. CDR3 DNA sequence: TGCGCCAGCAGCTTGTTTAGGGGGGCGGCCGAGACCCAGTACTTC. Protein product: CASSLFRGAAETQYF.

The sample holds a few counts of this clonotype. The CDR3 protein is CAISESKEGRGTEAFF. DNA for the CDR3: TGTGCCATCAGTGAGTCGAAGGAGGGAAGAGGGACTGAAGCTTTCTTT. The chain joins TRBV10-3 to TRBJ1-1, with D hard to call. There are 16 residues in the CDR3. Per the germline V gene, CDR1 is ENHRY and CDR2 is SYGVKD. V lost 0 bases to trimming and J lost 5 bases, with 16 bases between them.

The table lists this clonotype with many counts. The J gene is TRBJ1-4, the V gene TRBV20-1; D is undetermined. The germline V gene encodes CDR1 DFQATT and CDR2 SNEGSKA (reference sequence). Trimming left V 6 bases short and J 15 bases short, with 23 bases between. This CDR3 has 13 amino acids. CDR3 residues: CSAIDKANEGVFF. CDR3 DNA: TGCAGTGCCATTGACAAGGCCAATGAAGGAGTGTTTTTT.

CDR3 loop: CASRFRGEGTYEQYF. The CDR3 nucleotides are TGCGCCAGCAGGTTTCGCGGGGAGGGGACCTACGAGCAGTACTTC. The V call is TRBV5-1, the J call TRBJ2-7; 7 nucleotides align to TRBD2. Germline trimming cut 5 bases from V and 2 bases from J; bases unmatched to any gene: 10. Per the germline V gene, CDR1 is SGHRS and CDR2 is YFSETQ. The length of the CDR3 is 15 residues.

This chain joins TRBV12-3 or TRBV12-4 and TRBJ2-5; the match to TRBD1 covers 12 bases. The J call is doubtful: the DNA matches TRBJ2-7 better. The CDR3 runs to 15 residues. The CDR3 DNA is TGTGCCAGCAGTCCGGGACAGGGGGCTATATACGAGCAGTACTTC. This translates into CASSPGQGAIYEQYF.

As regards this clonotype: An end of the junction differs from the germline gene, which may be a read error. V usage is TRBV7-3 and J usage is TRBJ1-3; D possibly corresponds to TRBD1 (6 bases). This CDR3 has 15 amino acids. The germline gives CDR1 SGHTA, CDR2 FQGTGA. CDR3 in amino acids: CASSLNGGSGNTVYF. The CDR3 region has the DNA TGTGCCAGCAGCTTAAACGGGGGCAGTGGAAACACCGTATATTTT.

This clonotype appeared many times. The chain couples TRBV20-1 to TRBJ2-5, with 8 bases identical to TRBD1. Germline CDR1 reads DFQATT; CDR2 reads SNEGSKA (reference sequence). The CDR3 is 13 amino acids. With V trimmed by 3 bases and J by 4 bases, 4 bases remained unmatched. CDR3 sequence (DNA): TGCAGTGCTAGTCGGACAGGGCTAGAGACCCAGTACTTC. It codes for CSASRTGLETQYF.